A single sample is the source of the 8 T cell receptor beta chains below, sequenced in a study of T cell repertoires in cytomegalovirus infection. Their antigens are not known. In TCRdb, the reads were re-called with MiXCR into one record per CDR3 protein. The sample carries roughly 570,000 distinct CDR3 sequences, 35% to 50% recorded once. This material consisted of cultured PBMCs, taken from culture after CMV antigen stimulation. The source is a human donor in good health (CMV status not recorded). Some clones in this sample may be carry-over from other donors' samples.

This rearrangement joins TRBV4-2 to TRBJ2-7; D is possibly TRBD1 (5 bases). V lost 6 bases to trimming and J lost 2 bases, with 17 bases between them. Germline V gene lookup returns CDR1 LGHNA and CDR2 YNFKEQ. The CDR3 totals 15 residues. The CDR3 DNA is TGTGCCAGCAGAACCTCGACAGACATCCCCTACGAGCAGTACTTC. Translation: CASRTSTDIPYEQYF.

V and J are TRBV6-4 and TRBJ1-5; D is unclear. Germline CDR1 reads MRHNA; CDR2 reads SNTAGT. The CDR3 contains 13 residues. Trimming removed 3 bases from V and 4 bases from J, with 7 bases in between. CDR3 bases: TGTGCCAGCAGTGAAGGGCATAATCAGCCCCAGCATTTT. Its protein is CASSEGHNQPQHF.

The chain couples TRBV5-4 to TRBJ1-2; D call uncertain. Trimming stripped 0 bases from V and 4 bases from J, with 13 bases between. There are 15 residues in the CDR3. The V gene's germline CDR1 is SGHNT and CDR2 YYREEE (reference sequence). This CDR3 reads CASSLGLTEGYGYTF. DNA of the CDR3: TGTGCCAGCAGCTTGGGTCTGACGGAAGGCTATGGCTACACCTTC.

The chain's CDR3 is CASSFWTGANEQFF. The DNA of the CDR3 is TGTGCCAGCAGCTTCTGGACAGGGGCCAATGAGCAGTTCTTC. J is TRBJ2-1 and V is TRBV7-2; 9 bases agree with TRBD1. V shed 3 bases and J 6 bases; nucleotides not matched to a gene: 3. CDR1 is SGHTA, CDR2 FQGNSA, per germline. This CDR3 region has 14 residues.

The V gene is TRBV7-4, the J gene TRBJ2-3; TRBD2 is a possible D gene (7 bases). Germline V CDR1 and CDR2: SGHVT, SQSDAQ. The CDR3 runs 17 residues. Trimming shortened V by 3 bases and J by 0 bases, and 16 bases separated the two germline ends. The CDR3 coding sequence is TGTGCCAGCAGCTTCTTAGGCGGGGGCTATAGCACAGATACGCAGTATTTT. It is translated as CASSFLGGGYSTDTQYF.

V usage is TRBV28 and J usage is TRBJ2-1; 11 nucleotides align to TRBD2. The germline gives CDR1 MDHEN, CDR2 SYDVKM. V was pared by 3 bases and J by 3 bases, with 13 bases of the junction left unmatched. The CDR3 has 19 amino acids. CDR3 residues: CASSLVRGGLAGGYNEQFF. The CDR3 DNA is TGTGCCAGCAGTTTGGTTCGGGGTGGTCTAGCGGGGGGCTACAATGAGCAGTTCTTC.

This CDR3 is CASSLTGATNEKLFF. CDR3 nucleotides: TGTGCCAGCAGCTTGACAGGTGCAACTAATGAAAAACTGTTTTTT. The chain employs TRBV5-6 and TRBJ1-4, with D possibly TRBD1 on 5 matching bases. The germline V gene encodes CDR1 SGHDT and CDR2 YYEEEE. The CDR3 spans 15 residues. Trimming left V 1 base short and J 0 bases short, with 7 bases between.

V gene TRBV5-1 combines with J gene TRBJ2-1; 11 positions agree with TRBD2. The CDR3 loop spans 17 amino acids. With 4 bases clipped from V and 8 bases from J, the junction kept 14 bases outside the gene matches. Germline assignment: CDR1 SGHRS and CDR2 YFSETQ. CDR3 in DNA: TGCGCCAGCAGCACCCGCCTGCTAGCGGGGGGCTTCCATGAGCAGTTCTTC. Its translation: CASSTRLLAGGFHEQFF.